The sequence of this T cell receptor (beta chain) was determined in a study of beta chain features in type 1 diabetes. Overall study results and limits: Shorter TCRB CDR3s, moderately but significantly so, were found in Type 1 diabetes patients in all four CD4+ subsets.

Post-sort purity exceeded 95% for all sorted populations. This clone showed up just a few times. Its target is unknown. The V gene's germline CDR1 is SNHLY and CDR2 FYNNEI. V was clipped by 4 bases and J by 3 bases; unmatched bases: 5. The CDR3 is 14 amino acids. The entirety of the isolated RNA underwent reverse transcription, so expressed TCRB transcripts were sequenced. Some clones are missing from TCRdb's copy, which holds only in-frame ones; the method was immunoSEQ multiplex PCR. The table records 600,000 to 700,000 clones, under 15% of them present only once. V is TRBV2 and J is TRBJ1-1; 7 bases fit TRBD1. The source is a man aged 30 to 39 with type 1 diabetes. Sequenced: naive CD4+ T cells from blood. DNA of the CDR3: TGTGCCAGCAGTGTACCACAGGGGCACACTGAAGCTTTCTTT. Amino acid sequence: CASSVPQGHTEAFF.